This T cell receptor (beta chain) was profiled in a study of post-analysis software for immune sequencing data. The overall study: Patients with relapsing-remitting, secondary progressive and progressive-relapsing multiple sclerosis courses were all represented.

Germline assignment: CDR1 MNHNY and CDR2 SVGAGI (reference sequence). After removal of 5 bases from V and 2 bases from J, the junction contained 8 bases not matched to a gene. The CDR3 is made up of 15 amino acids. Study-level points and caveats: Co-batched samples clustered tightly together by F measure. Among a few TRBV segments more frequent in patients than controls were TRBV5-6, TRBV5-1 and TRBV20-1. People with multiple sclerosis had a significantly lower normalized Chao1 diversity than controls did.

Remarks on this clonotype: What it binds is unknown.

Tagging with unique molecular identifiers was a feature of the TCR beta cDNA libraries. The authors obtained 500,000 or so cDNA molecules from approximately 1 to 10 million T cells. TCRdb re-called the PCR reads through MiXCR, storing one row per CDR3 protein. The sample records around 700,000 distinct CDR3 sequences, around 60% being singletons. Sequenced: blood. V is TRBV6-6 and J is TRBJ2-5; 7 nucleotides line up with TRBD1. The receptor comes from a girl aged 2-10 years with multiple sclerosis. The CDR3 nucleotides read TGTGCCAGCAGTCACAGGGGAGTGAGGCAAGAGACCCAGTACTTC. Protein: CASSHRGVRQETQYF.